What follows describes a single T cell receptor (beta chain). The CDR3 is 18 amino acids. V was clipped by 5 bases and J by 2 bases, with 22 bases between them. The data were obtained in a study of tumor-infiltrating lymphocytes in oesophageal squamous cell carcinoma. MiXCR, applied by TCRdb to the PCR reads, yields one record per CDR3 protein. In the table there are about 14,000 distinct CDR3 sequences, 51% of which are singletons. This sequence originates from a female donor with esophageal squamous cell carcinoma. The genes are TRBV12-3 or TRBV12-4 and TRBJ2-4, with D possibly matching TRBD1 (7 bases). Sequencing used blood. The CDR3 here is CASSTRGQAGQSKNIQYF. For the CDR3, the DNA is TGTGCCAGCAGTACGCGCGGGCAGGCGGGACAGTCCAAAAACATTCAGTACTTC.